A selection of T cell receptor beta chains follows, all from one sample in a study of CDR3 diversity in severe acne. TCRdb redid the calling of the PCR reads with MiXCR, one entry per CDR3 protein. The sample holds roughly 100,000 distinct CDR3 sequences, more than 45% seen once. Sequenced input: blood. These receptors came from a male donor with acne. Both conserved end residues are part of each CDR3. Fields, in order: clone size, D gene, V gene, J gene, CDR3 DNA, CDR3 protein. A D gene is named only where the DNA matches it firmly. The listing skips clone size in some rows; elsewhere it reads once, few, many or a size class.

>.|.|TRBV7-2|TRBJ2-7
TGTGCCTGGACGGGAGCCTACGAGCAGTACTTC
CAWTGAYEQYF
>many|TRBD1|TRBV7-7|TRBJ1-3
TGTGCCAGCAGCCCGGGACAGGGCGCTGGAAACACCATATATTTT
CASSPGQGAGNTIYF
>many|.|TRBV20-1|TRBJ2-7
TGCAGTGCCCCTGCGGGACGCCCCCGCTCCTACGAGCAGTACTTC
CSAPAGRPRSYEQYF
>once|TRBD1|TRBV11-2|TRBJ2-7
TGTGCCAGCAGAGCCGGGACAGGACCGTACGAGCAGTACTTC
CASRAGTGPYEQYF
>.|.|TRBV11-2|TRBJ2-7
TGTGCCAGCAGGAAAGACGGCGCCTACGAGCAGTACTTC
CASRKDGAYEQYF
>many|TRBD2|TRBV2|TRBJ2-5
TGTGCCAGCAGTGAAGGGTTTATGGGAGGGCAGTCGGAGACCCAGTACTTC
CASSEGFMGGQSETQYF
>many|TRBD1|TRBV9|TRBJ2-2
TGTGCCAGCAGCGTAGCTATACTGGGACAGGGGGCGGCCGGGGAGCTGTTTTTT
CASSVAILGQGAAGELFF
>many|.|TRBV10-3|TRBJ2-5
TGTGCCATCAGTGAGCCTACTTTGGAAGAGACCCAGTACTTC
CAISEPTLEETQYF
>.|.|TRBV20-1|TRBJ2-5
.
CSAIQDTEEYGYTFGSGTRYF
>.|TRBD1|TRBV19|TRBJ2-7
TGTGCCAGTAGGGACAAGGGGGCGCGCTACGAGCAGTACTTC
CASRDKGARYEQYF
>.|.|TRBV25-1|TRBJ1-6
TGTGCCAGCAGTGAACTACCGGTACCTTATAATTCACCCCTCCACTTT
CASSELPVPYNSPLHF
>many|.|TRBV28|TRBJ1-5
TGTGCCTCACTCGGGGCCGACATGATCAATCAGCCCCAGCATTTT
CASLGADMINQPQHF
>many|.|TRBV2|TRBJ2-3
TGTGCCAGCAGTGTGTTAGCAGGAGATACGCAGTATTTT
CASSVLAGDTQYF
>.|TRBD1|TRBV2|TRBJ2-7
TGTGCCAGCAGGGCCTGGCAGGGGGCGGCAGAAAGCTCCTACGAGCAGTACTTC
CASRAWQGAAESSYEQYF
>.|.|TRBV7-9|TRBJ1-5
TGTGCCAGCAGCTCCGTCGGTGGGGATGGCAATCAGCCCCAGCATTTT
CASSSVGGDGNQPQHF
>.|.|TRBV25-1|TRBJ1-2
TGTGCCAGCAGCCAGGACGCATCACCAGCTAACTATGGCTACACCTTC
CASSQDASPANYGYTF
>once|.|TRBV24-1|TRBJ2-5
TGTGCCACCAGTGACGGGCAGAGTCAAGAGACCCAGTACTTC
CATSDGQSQETQYF
>.|.|TRBV5-4|TRBJ2-7
TGTGCCAGCAGCCTACATGCCGGGAGCTCCTACGAGCAGTACTTC
CASSLHAGSSYEQYF
>many|TRBD2|TRBV6-6|TRBJ2-7
TGTGCCAGCAGTTACAGAGAACTAGCGGGAGACTACGAGCAGTACTTC
CASSYRELAGDYEQYF
>many|.|TRBV5-1|TRBJ2-7
TGCGCCAGCAGCCTAGGACATATGAGTCCCTACGAGCAGTACTTC
CASSLGHMSPYEQYF
>many|TRBD2|TRBV5-8|TRBJ2-7
TGTGCCAGCAGCCGCGGGGGGGCGGTTAGCTCCTACGAGCAGTACTTC
CASSRGGAVSSYEQYF
>.|.|TRBV29-1|TRBJ1-5
TGCAGCGTTCTAGAACAGGGAAATCAGCCCCAGCATTTT
CSVLEQGNQPQHF
>once|TRBD1|TRBV7-2|TRBJ2-5
TGTGCCAGCAGCGTAGGACAGGGGGAGACCCAGTACTTC
CASSVGQGETQYF
>many|TRBD1|TRBV6-6|TRBJ2-7
TGTGCCAGCACGTACGACAGGGACTCCTACGAGCAGTACTTC
CASTYDRDSYEQYF
>.|.|TRBV10-2|TRBJ2-7
TGCGCCAGCAGTGAGGGGGCGAGCTCCTACGAGCAGTACTTC
CASSEGASSYEQYF
>many|.|TRBV3-1|TRBJ1-1
TGTGCCAGCAGCCAAGGGGAGGGGGGAAGGGCTTTCTTT
CASSQGEGGRAFF
>many|TRBD1|TRBV15|TRBJ2-3
TGTGCCACCAGCAAAAAAGGCGGGGAAGACAGGGGTACGCAGTATTTT
CATSKKGGEDRGTQYF
>.|TRBD2|TRBV4-1|TRBJ2-2
TGTGCCAGCAGCCAGGGGACGCTTGGTAGCGGGGTCAACACCGGGGAGCTGTTTTTT
CASSQGTLGSGVNTGELFF
>.|TRBD1|TRBV5-1|TRBJ1-1
TGCGCCAGCAGCTTGGGCCCGGGACAGATCCGAAACACTGAAGCTTTCTTT
CASSLGPGQIRNTEAFF
>many|.|TRBV5-1|TRBJ2-3
TGCGCCAGCAGCTTGTGGGGTACAGGTACAGATACGCAGTATTTT
CASSLWGTGTDTQYF
>many|.|TRBV7-9|TRBJ1-1
TGTGCCAGCAGCTTAGGGCGGAACACTGAAGCTTTCTTT
CASSLGRNTEAFF
>many|TRBD1|TRBV2|TRBJ1-1
TGTGCCAGCAAGGGGGCGCCGAACACTGAAGCTTTCTTT
CASKGAPNTEAFF
>.|.|TRBV20-1|TRBJ2-1
TGCAGTGCTAGAGGCGGGACCCGTTGGAATGAGCAGTTCTTC
CSARGGTRWNEQFF
>.|TRBD1|TRBV5-1|TRBJ2-5
TGCGTCAGCAGCAAACAGGGGGCGGCTGCCCGAGAGACCCAGTACTTC
CVSSKQGAAARETQYF
>many|TRBD2|TRBV20-1|TRBJ2-2
TGCAGTGCTAGCCGGACTAGCGAATTTCCCGGGGAGCTGTTTTTT
CSASRTSEFPGELFF
>many|TRBD2|TRBV7-8|TRBJ2-1
TGTGCCAGCAGCTTAGGGGCGGGGGGGATCGATGAGCAGTTCTTC
CASSLGAGGIDEQFF
>once|.|TRBV29-1|TRBJ2-5
TGCAGCGTTGATCCGACTAGTCCTACTCAAGAGACCCAGTACTTC
CSVDPTSPTQETQYF
>.|TRBD2|TRBV29-1|TRBJ2-7
TGCAGCGTGGAGACTAGCGGGACCACCTACGAGCAGTACTTC
CSVETSGTTYEQYF
>many|.|TRBV7-2|TRBJ2-3
TGTGCCAGCAGCTTAAAACCCCAGGGGGATACGCAGTATTTT
CASSLKPQGDTQYF
>.|TRBD2|TRBV20-1|TRBJ2-2
TGCAGTGCTAGAGTTAGAGGGACTAGTGGCGGGGAGCTGTTTTTT
CSARVRGTSGGELFF
>.|.|TRBV7-2|TRBJ2-1
TGTGCCAGCAGCTCGACGGGACTGTGGGGCAATGAGCAGTTCTTC
CASSSTGLWGNEQFF
>.|.|TRBV7-2|TRBJ1-5
TGTGCCAGCAGCTTGGGAAGGGTGGGTCAGCCCCAGCATTTT
CASSLGRVGQPQHF
>.|TRBD1|TRBV25-1|TRBJ1-2
TGCGCCAGCAGTGAGTTGAGGACAGGGAAATATGGCTACACCTTC
CASSELRTGKYGYTF
>.|TRBD1|TRBV7-6|TRBJ2-7
TGTGCCAGCAGCTTCGAGGGACAGGGGTTGTACGAGCAGTACTTC
CASSFEGQGLYEQYF
>.|.|TRBV28|TRBJ2-1
TGTGCCAGCAGCCTAGGGCCGTCGAATGAGCAGTTCTTC
CASSLGPSNEQFF
>.|TRBD1|TRBV28|TRBJ1-6
TGTGCCAGCGGACAGGGCCATAATTCACCCCTCCACTTT
CASGQGHNSPLHF
>medium-sized|TRBD1|TRBV10-3|TRBJ2-3
TGTGCCATCGGGGGACAGGGAGGCGCAGATACGCAGTATTTT
CAIGGQGGADTQYF
>.|TRBD2|TRBV10-3|TRBJ2-5
TGTGCCATCAGTGAGCCTAGCGGGACGCAAGAGACCCAGTACTTC
CAISEPSGTQETQYF
>.|TRBD1|TRBV7-8|TRBJ2-7
TGTGCCAGCAGCTTAGCGTTAAGGGGGCTCTACGAGCAGTACTTC
CASSLALRGLYEQYF
>.|TRBD1|TRBV2|TRBJ2-2
TGTGCCAGCAGTTACTTAGGACAGGGTTTGGCCGGGGAGCTGTTTTTT
CASSYLGQGLAGELFF
>.|.|TRBV4-2|TRBJ2-1
TGTGCCAGCAGCCAAGGAATCGGGCAGAGGGGTAATGAGCAGTTCTTC
CASSQGIGQRGNEQFF
>.|TRBD1|TRBV7-9|TRBJ2-1
TGTGCCAGCAGCTTTGGGACAGGGGGCTACAATGAGCAGTTCTTC
CASSFGTGGYNEQFF
>.|.|TRBV24-1|TRBJ2-2
TGTGCCACCAGTGCTGGCGCGGACACCGGGGAGCTGTTTTTT
CATSAGADTGELFF
>.|.|TRBV30|TRBJ1-3
TGTGCCTGCTTAAGGAGTCGGTCTGGAGACACCATATATTTC
CACLRSRSGDTIYF
>few|TRBD2|TRBV19|TRBJ2-5
TGTGCCAGTAATATGCTAGCGGGAGGGGAGACCCAGTACTTC
CASNMLAGGETQYF
>.|TRBD2|TRBV2|TRBJ2-7
TGTGCCAGCAGTTGGACTAGCGGGACGGAAGAGCAGTACTTC
CASSWTSGTEEQYF
>.|.|TRBV2|TRBJ2-4
TGTGCCAGCATGGACGAGGGGGACCTAGCCAAAAACATTCAGTACTTC
CASMDEGDLAKNIQYF
>many|.|TRBV5-1|TRBJ1-2
TGCGCCAGCAGCTTGGACAGCTATGGCTACACCTTC
CASSLDSYGYTF
>.|TRBD1|TRBV7-3|TRBJ1-1
TGTGCCAGCAGCCCAGGGGGCACTCGAGCTTTCTTT
CASSPGGTRAFF
>.|TRBD1|TRBV7-2|TRBJ2-7
TGTGCCAGCAGTTTAGGGCAGGGGGCGGATTCCTACGAGCAGTACTTC
CASSLGQGADSYEQYF